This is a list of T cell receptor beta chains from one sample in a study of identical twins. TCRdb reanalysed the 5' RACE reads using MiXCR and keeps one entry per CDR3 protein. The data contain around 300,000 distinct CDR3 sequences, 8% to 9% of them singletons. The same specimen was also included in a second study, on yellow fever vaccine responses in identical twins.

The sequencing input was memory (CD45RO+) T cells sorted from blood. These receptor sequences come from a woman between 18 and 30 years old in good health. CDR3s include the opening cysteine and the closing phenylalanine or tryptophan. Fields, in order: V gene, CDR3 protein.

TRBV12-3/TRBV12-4 CASSRGLAGGPNEQFF
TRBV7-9 CASSHQGYHGYTF
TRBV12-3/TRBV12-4 CASSLDPTGSYGYTF
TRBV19 CASSIQAAWGGQETQYF
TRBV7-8 CASSLDWSDTQYF
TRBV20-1 CSAATGRAYEQYF
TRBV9 CASSPRTSGRAGGELFF
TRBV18 CASSPIAGGYEQYF
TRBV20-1 CSANSPSGETQYF
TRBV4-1 CASSSSGGLKVDEQFF
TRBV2 CASTQRDRGKDTQYF
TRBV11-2 CASSPLSRNSYNEQFF
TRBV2 CASTLGDTQYF
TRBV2 CASGRISGRSHNEQFF
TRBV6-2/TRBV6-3 CASSYKGPGQPQHF
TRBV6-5 CASSYSSLAGGNEQFF
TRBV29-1 CSVWGERYNEQFF
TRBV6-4 CASSPGPEETQYF
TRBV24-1 CATSDAGSPRTDTQYF
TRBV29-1 CSVGQGITGELFF
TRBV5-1 CASSLEWQGNTGELFF
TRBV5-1 CASSPAGTPDTQYF
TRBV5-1 CASSAGQPQETQYF
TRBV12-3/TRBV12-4 CASSFGPGTGVGYTF
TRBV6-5 CASSYSGNYGYTF
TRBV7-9 CASSPHGTTYEQYF
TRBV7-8 CASSFQAYQETQYF
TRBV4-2 CASRPPAGVEQYF
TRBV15 CATGSSGGGSRETQYF
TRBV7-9 CASSSTTSGYNNEQFF
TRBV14 CASSPGLAGGPGTYNEQFF
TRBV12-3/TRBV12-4 CASSGQGATNEKLFF
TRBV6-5 CASSYRATGRQQETQYF
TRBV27 CASSTLARGMETQYF
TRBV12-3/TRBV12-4 CASSPRGRGRPGYTF
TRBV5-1 CASSLVGPPTYEQYF